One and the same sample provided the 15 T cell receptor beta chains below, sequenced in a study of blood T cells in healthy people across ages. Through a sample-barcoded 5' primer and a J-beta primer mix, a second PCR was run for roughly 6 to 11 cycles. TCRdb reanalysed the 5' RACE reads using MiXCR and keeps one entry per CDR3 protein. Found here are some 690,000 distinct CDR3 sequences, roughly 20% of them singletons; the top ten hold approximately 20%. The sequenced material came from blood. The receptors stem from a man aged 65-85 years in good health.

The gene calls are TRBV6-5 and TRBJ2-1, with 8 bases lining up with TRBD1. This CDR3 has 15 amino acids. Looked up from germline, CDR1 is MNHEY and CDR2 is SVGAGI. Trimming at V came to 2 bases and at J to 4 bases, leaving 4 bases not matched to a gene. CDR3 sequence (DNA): TGTGCCAGCAGTTACAGGACAGGGCAATACAATGAGCAGTTCTTC. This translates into CASSYRTGQYNEQFF.

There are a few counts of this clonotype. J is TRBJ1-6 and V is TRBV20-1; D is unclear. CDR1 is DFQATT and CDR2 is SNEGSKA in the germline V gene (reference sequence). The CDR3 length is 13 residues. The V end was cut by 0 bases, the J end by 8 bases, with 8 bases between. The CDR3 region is CSARDQQHSPLHF. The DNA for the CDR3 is TGCAGTGCTAGAGATCAACAGCATTCACCCCTCCACTTT.

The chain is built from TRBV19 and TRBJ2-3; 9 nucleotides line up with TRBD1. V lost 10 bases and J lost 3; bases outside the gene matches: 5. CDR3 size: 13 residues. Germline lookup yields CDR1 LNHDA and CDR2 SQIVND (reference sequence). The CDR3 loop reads CATWDRVTDTQYF. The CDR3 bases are TGTGCCACTTGGGACAGGGTAACAGATACGCAGTATTTT.

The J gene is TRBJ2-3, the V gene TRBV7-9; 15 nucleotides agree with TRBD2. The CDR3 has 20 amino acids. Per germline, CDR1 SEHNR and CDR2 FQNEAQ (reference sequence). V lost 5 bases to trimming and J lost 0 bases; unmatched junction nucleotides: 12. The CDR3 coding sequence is TGTGCCAGCAGCGTACCGGGACTAGCGGGGGGACTTACTAGCACAGATACGCAGTATTTT. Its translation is CASSVPGLAGGLTSTDTQYF.

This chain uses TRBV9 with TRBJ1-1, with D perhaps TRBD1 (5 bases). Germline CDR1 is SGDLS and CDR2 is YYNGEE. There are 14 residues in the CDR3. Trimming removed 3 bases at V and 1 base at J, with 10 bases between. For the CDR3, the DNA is TGTGCCAGCAGCGACCGGGACCGGAACACTGAAGCTTTCTTT. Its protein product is CASSDRDRNTEAFF.

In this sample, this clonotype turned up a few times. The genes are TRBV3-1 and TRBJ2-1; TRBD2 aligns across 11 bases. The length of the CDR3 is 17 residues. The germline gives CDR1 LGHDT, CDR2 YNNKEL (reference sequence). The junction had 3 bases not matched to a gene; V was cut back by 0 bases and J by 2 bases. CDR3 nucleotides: TGTGCCAGCAGCCAAGATCCTAGCGGGGGGACCTACAATGAGCAGTTCTTC. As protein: CASSQDPSGGTYNEQFF.

The CDR3: CASSPFGGGLKETQYF. The DNA for the CDR3 is TGTGCCAGCAGTCCGTTCGGGGGTGGGTTAAAAGAGACCCAGTACTTC. The chain combines TRBV28 with TRBJ2-5, with D perhaps TRBD2 (6 bases). Germline V gene lookup returns CDR1 MDHEN and CDR2 SYDVKM. V dropped 5 bases and J dropped 3 bases, with 19 bases sitting between them. The CDR3 is made up of 16 amino acids.

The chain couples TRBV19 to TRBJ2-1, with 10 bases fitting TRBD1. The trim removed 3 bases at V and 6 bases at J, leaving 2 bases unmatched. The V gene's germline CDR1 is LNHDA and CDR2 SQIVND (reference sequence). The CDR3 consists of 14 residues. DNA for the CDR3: TGTGCCAGTAGTATGGGGACAGGGGTCAATGAGCAGTTCTTC. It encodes CASSMGTGVNEQFF. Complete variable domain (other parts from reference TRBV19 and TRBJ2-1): DGGITQSPKYLFRKEGQNVTLSCEQNLNHDAMYWYRQDPGQGLRLIYYSQIVNDFQKGDIAEGYSVSREKKESFPLTVTSAQKNPTAFYLCASSMGTGVNEQFFGPGTRLTVL.

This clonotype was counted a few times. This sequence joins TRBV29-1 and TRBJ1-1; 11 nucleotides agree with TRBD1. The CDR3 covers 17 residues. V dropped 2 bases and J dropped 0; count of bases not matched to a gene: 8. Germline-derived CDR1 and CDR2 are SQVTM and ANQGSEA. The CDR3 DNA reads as TGCAGCGTTGAAAGACGCGGGGGACAGGGGGTGAACACTGAAGCTTTCTTT. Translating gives CSVERRGGQGVNTEAFF.

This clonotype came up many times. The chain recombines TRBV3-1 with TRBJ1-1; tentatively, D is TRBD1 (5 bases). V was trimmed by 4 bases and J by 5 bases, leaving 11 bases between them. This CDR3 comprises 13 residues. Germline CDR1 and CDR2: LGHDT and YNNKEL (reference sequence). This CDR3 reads CASSPRQGTEAFF. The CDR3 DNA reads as TGTGCCAGCAGCCCCCGCCAGGGAACTGAAGCTTTCTTT.

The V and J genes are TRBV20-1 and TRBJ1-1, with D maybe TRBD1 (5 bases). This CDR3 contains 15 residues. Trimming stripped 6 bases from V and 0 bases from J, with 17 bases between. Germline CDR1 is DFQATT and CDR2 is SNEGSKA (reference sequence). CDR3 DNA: TGCAGTGCCCCGACAGATCCGGGCCTGAACACTGAAGCTTTCTTT. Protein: CSAPTDPGLNTEAFF.

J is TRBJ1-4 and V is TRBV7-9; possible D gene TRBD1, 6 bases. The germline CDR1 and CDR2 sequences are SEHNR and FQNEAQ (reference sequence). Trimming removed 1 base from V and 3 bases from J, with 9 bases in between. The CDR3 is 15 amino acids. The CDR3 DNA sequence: TGTGCCAGCAGCTTAGGGGGGGCGCCTAATGAAAAACTGTTTTTT. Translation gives CASSLGGAPNEKLFF.

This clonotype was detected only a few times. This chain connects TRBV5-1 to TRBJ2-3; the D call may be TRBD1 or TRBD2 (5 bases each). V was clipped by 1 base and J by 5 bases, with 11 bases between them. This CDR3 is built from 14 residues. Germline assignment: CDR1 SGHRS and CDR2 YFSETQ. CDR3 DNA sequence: TGCGCCAGCAGCTTGAGGGACCCGAAAGATACGCAGTATTTT. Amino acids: CASSLRDPKDTQYF. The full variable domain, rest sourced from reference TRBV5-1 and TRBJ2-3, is KAGVTQTPRYLIKTRGQQVTLSCSPISGHRSVSWYQQTPGQGLQFLFEYFSETQRNKGNFPGRFSGRQFSNSRSEMNVSTLELGDSALYLCASSLRDPKDTQYFGPGTRLTVL.

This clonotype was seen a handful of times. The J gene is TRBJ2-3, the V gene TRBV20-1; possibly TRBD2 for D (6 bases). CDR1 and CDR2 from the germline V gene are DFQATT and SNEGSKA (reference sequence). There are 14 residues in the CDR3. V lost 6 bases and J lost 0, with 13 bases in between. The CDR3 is CSALAETSTDTQYF. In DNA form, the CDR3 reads TGCAGTGCCTTAGCGGAAACTAGCACAGATACGCAGTATTTT.

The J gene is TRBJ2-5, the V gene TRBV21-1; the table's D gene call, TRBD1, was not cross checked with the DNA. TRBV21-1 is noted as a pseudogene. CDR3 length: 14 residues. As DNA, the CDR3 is TGTGCCAGCAGCAAAGTTAGGGGCTCGGAGACCCAGTACTTC. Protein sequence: CASSKVRGSETQYF.